This T cell receptor beta chain was found in a study of blood T cell repertoires in COVID-19. Clones were sequenced by immunoSEQ multiplex PCR, and TCRdb holds only the in-frame ones, with some missing. The data hold around 250,000 clones, with more than 75% observed a single time. CDR3 length: 16 residues. The ends were cut back, 1 base at V and 6 bases at J, with 16 bases in the middle. Germline values: CDR1 LNHNV, CDR2 YYDKDF (reference sequence). This rearrangement joins TRBV15 to TRBJ1-5; TRBD1 might be the D (6 bases). The sequenced sample consisted of PBMCs or T cells enriched from blood (not recorded which). This TCR came from a woman aged 45-60 years who had recovered from COVID-19. CDR3 region: CATSRGQGRVGQPQHF. The CDR3, as DNA: TGTGCCACCAGCAGAGGCCAGGGGCGTGTTGGTCAGCCCCAGCATTTT.